This T cell receptor beta chain was profiled in a study of shared clonotypes between healthy human individuals. Concerning this clone: Antigen specificity is unknown.

Donors, without exception, were Caucasian adults residing in Nashville, Tennessee. CDR1 and CDR2 from the germline V gene are SGHRS and YFSETQ. The V gene lost 2 bases and the J gene lost 2 bases, with 14 bases spanning the gap. The CDR3 loop spans 15 amino acids. TCRdb keeps only in-frame clones here, not all; method: immunoSEQ multiplex PCR. The sample includes about 2.4 million clones, 80% to 95% of them seen just once. Study-wide results and caveats: Depth of sequencing was expected to influence donor clonotype sharing. Compared with memory subsets, naive subsets generally had larger estimated richness. Among a handful of donors, roughly 5.5% of naive CD4 clonotypes were found in common.

The sample comprised naive CD4+ T cells from PBMCs. Subset denoted: CD45RA+ positively selected. This TCR was sampled from a man younger than 30 in good health. Some clones in this sample may be carry-over from other donors' samples. This rearrangement joins TRBV5-1 to TRBJ2-7; D might be TRBD1 (5 bases). The CDR3 here is CASSFAPGIPYEQYF. The CDR3 DNA is TGCGCCAGCAGCTTTGCGCCAGGGATTCCCTACGAGCAGTACTTC.